These T cell receptor beta chains were read from a single sample in a study of OX40 agonist ivuxolimab in advanced cancers. The repertoire was sequenced with immunoSEQ multiplex PCR; TCRdb's copy has only in-frame clones and lacks some. In the table there are 100,000 to 150,000 clones, about nine tenths of which are singletons. Sample: CD4+ or CD8+ T cells sorted from blood, taken in a trial of the OX40 agonist ivuxolimab. The receptor source for this set is an adult with an advanced solid tumor such as melanoma, head and neck, liver or kidney cancer. The CDR3 runs from the conserved cysteine through the conserved F or W. A D gene is named only where the DNA matches it firmly. Size is stated for part of the rows, as once, few or many counts, or as a class when the clone is expanded.

>TRBJ1-1|TRBV11-2|-|-
TGTGCCAGCAGCTTATCGCAGGCTAACACTGAAGCTTTCTTT
CASSLSQANTEAFF
>TRBJ2-3|TRBV28|-|-
TGTGCCAGCAGCCTACAGGGCGCCAGCGGATATACGCAGTATTTT
CASSLQGASGYTQYF
>TRBJ1-1|TRBV7-3|-|-
TGTGCCAGTAAGGTCGGGTGGGGCACTGAAGCTTTCTTT
CASKVGWGTEAFF
>TRBJ2-3|TRBV5-1|-|-
TGCGCCAGCAGCTTGACAGGGCCAGATACGCAGTATTTT
CASSLTGPDTQYF
>TRBJ2-1|TRBV7-9|once|-
TGTGCCAGCAGCCCAAGGGGGAGCTCCTACAATGAGCAGTTCTTC
CASSPRGSSYNEQFF
>TRBJ1-1|TRBV2|-|-
TGTGCCAGCAGGTCCGAGGGGGGGGACACTGAAGCTTTCTTT
CASRSEGGDTEAFF
>TRBJ2-2|TRBV5-1|-|TRBD2
TGCGCCAGCAGCTCACTAGCGGGAGGGCCAAGGTACACCGGGGAGCTGTTTTTT
CASSSLAGGPRYTGELFF
>TRBJ1-6|TRBV28|once|-
TGTGCCAGCGGGGGGAGAAGAGATTCACCCCTCCACTTT
CASGGRRDSPLHF
>TRBJ2-1|TRBV7-3|-|TRBD2
TGTGCCAGCAGCTTAGGACTAGCGGGAGGTAATGAGCAGTTCTTC
CASSLGLAGGNEQFF
>TRBJ2-7|TRBV30|-|-
TGTGCCTGGAGCGCCCCTCCAATCTACGAGCAGTACTTC
CAWSAPPIYEQYF
>TRBJ2-7|TRBV19|-|TRBD2
TGTGCCAGTAGTTTCAGCGGGAGTATCCCCTACGAGCAGTACTTC
CASSFSGSIPYEQYF
>TRBJ1-5|TRBV28|-|-
TGTGCCAGCGGCTACCCAGACAGGACTAGCAATCAGCCCCAGCATTTT
CASGYPDRTSNQPQHF
>TRBJ2-3|TRBV30|-|TRBD1
TGTGCCTGGAGGGGGACAGGGGTTAGCACAGATACGCAGTATTTT
CAWRGTGVSTDTQYF
>TRBJ2-5|TRBV6-5|-|TRBD2
TGTGCCAGCAGTTACTCGACAGCGGGGGCCGAGACCCAGTACTTC
CASSYSTAGAETQYF
>TRBJ1-1|TRBV5-4|-|-
TGTGCCAGCTCCAGGGGTCTAGACACTGAAGCTTTCTTT
CASSRGLDTEAFF
>TRBJ2-3|TRBV7-2|-|-
TGTGCCAGCAGCTTAGCTAGCACAGATACGCAGTATTTT
CASSLASTDTQYF
>TRBJ2-7|TRBV13|once|-
TGTGCCAGCAGCTTAGCCGGGGGCGGGAGTAAGTACGAGCAGTACTTC
CASSLAGGGSKYEQYF
>TRBJ1-1|TRBV25-1|-|-
TGTGCCAGCAGGCGACAGAGCACTGAAGCTTTCTTT
CASRRQSTEAFF
>TRBJ2-7|TRBV5-1|-|TRBD1
TGCGCCAGCAGAACCGGGACAGGACACTACGAGCAGTACTTC
CASRTGTGHYEQYF
>TRBJ2-7|TRBV28|-|TRBD2
TGTGCCAGCAGTTTTCACCTAGCGGGACTCTCCTACGAGCAGTACTTC
CASSFHLAGLSYEQYF
>TRBJ1-5|TRBV19|-|-
TGTGCCAGTAGTATCGGGGGCCAGCCCCAGCATTTT
CASSIGGQPQHF
>TRBJ1-4|TRBV19|-|-
TGTGCCAGTAGATCGGGACCGTTTAATGAAAAACTGTTTTTT
CASRSGPFNEKLFF
>TRBJ2-5|TRBV2|-|TRBD2
TGTGCCAGCCTCTCTCTGGGGGCGGGAGGGCCCCAAGAGACCCAGTACTTC
CASLSLGAGGPQETQYF
>TRBJ1-1|TRBV9|few|TRBD1
TGTGCCAGCAGCGTAGACGGGACAGGGGTCACTGAAGCTTTCTTT
CASSVDGTGVTEAFF
>TRBJ1-5|TRBV7-3|-|-
TGTGCCAGCAGCCCAGTGCGTGCACGCAATCAGCCCCAGCATTTT
CASSPVRARNQPQHF
>TRBJ1-2|TRBV20-1|-|-
TGCAGTGCTGGGGGGGGAACCGGCTACACCTTC
CSAGGGTGYTF
>TRBJ2-5|TRBV7-2|-|-
TGTGCCAGCAGCTTAGTAGGTACAGGGAGCGCCGAGACCCAGTACTTC
CASSLVGTGSAETQYF
>TRBJ2-5|TRBV7-8|-|TRBD2
TGTGCCAGCAGCCCAGCTAGCGGGAGGCGTGTGGAGACCCAGTACTTC
CASSPASGRRVETQYF
>TRBJ2-5|TRBV4-3|-|-
TGCGCCAGCAGCCAAGTCGGCGCAAGGGATGGGGAGACCCAGTACTTC
CASSQVGARDGETQYF
>TRBJ2-5|TRBV7-2|-|-
TGTGCCAGCAGCTTACCGTTTCGGCTAGCGTCGGGAGAGACCCAGTACTTC
CASSLPFRLASGETQYF
>TRBJ2-7|TRBV20-1|once|-
TGCAGTGTTAGGGACGGCTACGAGCAGTACTTC
CSVRDGYEQYF
>TRBJ2-7|TRBV6-1|-|TRBD2
TGTGCCAGCAGAGAAATAGCGGGAGCCCTCTCCTACGAGCAGTACTTC
CASREIAGALSYEQYF
>TRBJ2-3|TRBV19|-|-
TGTGCCAGTAGGGACTCCCCTAGCACAGATACGCAGTATTTT
CASRDSPSTDTQYF
>TRBJ2-2|TRBV9|-|-
TGTGCCAGCAGCGTACGACTTTTTGGGGAGCTGTTTTTT
CASSVRLFGELFF
>TRBJ2-3|TRBV7-2|-|-
TGTGCCAGCAGCATTGCTACAGATACGCAGTATTTT
CASSIATDTQYF
>TRBJ1-4|TRBV19|-|-
TGTGCCAGTAGTATAGCCTCGGGACCTCCCCCAACTAATGAAAAACTGTTTTTT
CASSIASGPPPTNEKLFF
>TRBJ2-1|TRBV7-2|once|-
TGTGCCAGCAGACAAACTGCTGGGGGGACCAATGAGCAGTTCTTC
CASRQTAGGTNEQFF
>TRBJ2-3|TRBV28|-|TRBD1
TGTGCCAGCAGTTTATCAAAGGGGACAGCACAATACACAGATACGCAGTATTTT
CASSLSKGTAQYTDTQYF
>TRBJ1-5|TRBV27|-|-
TGTGCCAGCAGTCACCGAGGGGAGGGAAGCAATCAGCCCCAGCATTTT
CASSHRGEGSNQPQHF
>TRBJ1-1|TRBV7-9|-|-
TGTGCCAGCAGCTTACCCCCCCCAGGGCCGAACACTGAAGCTTTCTTT
CASSLPPPGPNTEAFF
>TRBJ2-2|TRBV19|-|-
TGTGCCAGTAGTCCTATGGGGGGCGCGGACACCGGGGAGCTGTTTTTT
CASSPMGGADTGELFF
>TRBJ2-1|TRBV28|-|-
TGTGCCAGCAGGAGGGTGCACAATGAGCAGTTCTTC
CASRRVHNEQFF
>TRBJ1-2|TRBV19|-|-
TGTGCCACTTCACGGGACTCCAAGAACTATGGCTACACCTTC
CATSRDSKNYGYTF
>TRBJ1-1|TRBV27|-|TRBD1
TGTGCCAGCAGTGACAGGGGGGGGAGGAACACTGAAGCTTTCTTT
CASSDRGGRNTEAFF
>TRBJ2-7|TRBV2|-|TRBD1
TGTGCCAGCAGTGAAATGGGGACAGGGTCGCGCGAGCAGTACTTC
CASSEMGTGSREQYF
>TRBJ2-1|TRBV5-1|-|TRBD2
TGCGCCAGCAGCGATGGGACTAGCGGGATAAATGAGCAGTTCTTC
CASSDGTSGINEQFF
>TRBJ1-1|TRBV19|-|-
TGTGCCAGTACTCCCCCGTTGGGCAGGACATTGCCACGAGCTTTCTTT
CASTPPLGRTLPRAFF